The clone carrying this T cell receptor (beta chain) was counted a single time. The target antigen is unknown. Certain patients were not enrolled. These were patients with other autoimmune diseases, uncontrolled infections, pregnancy or lactation. Clinical symptoms, serum thyroxine, TRAb, thyroid ultrasound and orbital computed tomography formed the basis of diagnosis. These data come from a study of Graves' ophthalmopathy and Graves' hyperthyroidism. Study-level information: Researchers obtained peripheral blood at initial diagnosis, before any treatment had begun.

Germline CDR1 and CDR2: SEHNR and FQNEAQ (reference sequence). V lost 8 bases to trimming and J lost 2 bases; unmatched junction nucleotides: 11. This CDR3 is 15 amino acids long. Amplifying from RNA transcripts, the study obtained TCR beta CDR3 regions. Investigators did first-round RT-PCR with HTBI primers, then second-round multiplex PCR. TCRdb independently ran MiXCR on the multiplex PCR reads; one entry per CDR3 protein. The sample consists of some 750,000 distinct CDR3 sequences, roughly 41% of them appearing once. Findings of the study overall: Clonotypes were expanded in thyroid at above 0.001 frequency, and most also appeared in blood.

The receptor was derived from an adult man with Graves' ophthalmopathy. The specimen sequenced was peripheral blood. This chain uses TRBV7-9 with TRBJ2-5, with 7 bases identical to TRBD1. CDR3 DNA sequence: TGTGCCAGCCGCTACCCGACACAGGGGCAAGAGACCCAGTACTTC. It translates to CASRYPTQGQETQYF.